This T cell receptor beta chain was sequenced in a study of cytomegalovirus exposure and HLA in healthy donors. Turning to the study itself: The 666 first-cohort repertoires shared a platform with the 130 or so validation repertoires, as reported in a later analysis.

The data were produced by immunoSEQ multiplex PCR, yet TCRdb's version contains in-frame clones alone and is incomplete. The sample holds some 140,000 clones, about 86% seen once. CDR1 is SEHNR, CDR2 FQNEAQ, per germline (reference sequence). The ends lost 3 bases at V and 7 bases at J; junction bases unmatched: 9. The CDR3 extends over 16 amino acids. The V gene is TRBV7-9, the J gene TRBJ2-1; TRBD1 agrees at 10 bases. The material sequenced was PBMCs. The receptor was isolated from a human donor in good health. The CDR3 DNA reads as TGTGCCAGCAGCTTTTTGCGGGACAGGGGAACAAATGAGCAGTTCTTC. Protein product: CASSFLRDRGTNEQFF.